This T cell receptor (beta chain) came from a study of graft-versus-host responses after intestinal transplantation. Study conclusions and caveats: Early post-transplant declines in HvG were associated with peak levels of circulating GvH clones.

The CDR3 extends over 13 amino acids. The V gene lost 7 bases and the J gene lost 1 base, with 8 bases spanning the gap. Germline lookup yields CDR1 MNHNS and CDR2 SASEGT. Here immunoSEQ multiplex PCR was the method, and the copy in TCRdb shows in-frame clones only, minus some. The sample lists just over 20,000 clones, 80% to 95% occurring once. Concerning this clone: As yet, its antigen is unknown.

V gene TRBV6-1 combines with J gene TRBJ1-5; D unclear. Source: PBMCs, taken around 270 days after intestinal transplant. The receptor's source is a human patient who received an intestinal transplant, so some T cells may come from the graft donor. CDR3 DNA sequence: TGTGCCAGCATTCTCGACAGCAATCAGCCCCAGCATTTT. It yields the protein CASILDSNQPQHF.